This TCR beta chain was sequenced during a study of blood T cell repertoires in COVID-19. Assay used: immunoSEQ multiplex PCR; TCRdb lists only in-frame clones, some missing. This sample has 350,000 or so clones, with about 86% found just once. V was pared by 7 bases and J by 7 bases, with 6 bases of the junction left unmatched. The CDR3 runs to 12 residues. Germline lookup yields CDR1 MDHEN and CDR2 SYDVKM. The chain links TRBV28 to TRBJ2-7; 8 nucleotides line up with TRBD1. The clonotype originates from a man aged 25 to 45 with active or convalescent COVID-19. Sequencing was performed on peripheral blood. For the CDR3, the DNA is TGTGCCAGCACCCAGGGGGCGAGGGAGCAGTACTTC. Protein: CASTQGAREQYF.